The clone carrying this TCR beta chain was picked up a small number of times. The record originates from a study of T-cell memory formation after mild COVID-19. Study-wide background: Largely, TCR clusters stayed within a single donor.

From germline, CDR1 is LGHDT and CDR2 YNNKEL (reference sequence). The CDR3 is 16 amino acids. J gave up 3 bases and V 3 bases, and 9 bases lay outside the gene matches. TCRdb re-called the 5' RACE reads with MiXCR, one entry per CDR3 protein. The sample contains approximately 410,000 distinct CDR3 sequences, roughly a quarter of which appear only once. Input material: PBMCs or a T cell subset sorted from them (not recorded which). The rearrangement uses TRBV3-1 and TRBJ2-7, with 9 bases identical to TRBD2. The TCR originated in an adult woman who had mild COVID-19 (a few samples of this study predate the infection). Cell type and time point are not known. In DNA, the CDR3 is TGTGCCAGCAGCCACAGTAGTGGGCGGGGGGGCTACGAGCAGTACTTC. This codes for CASSHSSGRGGYEQYF.